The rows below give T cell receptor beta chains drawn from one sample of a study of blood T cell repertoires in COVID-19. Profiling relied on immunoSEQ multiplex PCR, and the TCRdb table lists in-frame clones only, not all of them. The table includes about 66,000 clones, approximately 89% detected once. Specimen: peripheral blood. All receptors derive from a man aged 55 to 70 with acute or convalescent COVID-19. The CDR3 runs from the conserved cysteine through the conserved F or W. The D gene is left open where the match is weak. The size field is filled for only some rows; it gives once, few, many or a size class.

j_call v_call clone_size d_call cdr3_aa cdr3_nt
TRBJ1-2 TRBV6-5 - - CASSYSIGQGRGYTF TGTGCCAGCAGTTACTCGATTGGGCAGGGTCGGGGCTACACCTTC
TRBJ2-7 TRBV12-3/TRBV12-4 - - CASSFDTSYEQYF TGTGCCAGCAGTTTCGACACCTCCTACGAGCAGTACTTC
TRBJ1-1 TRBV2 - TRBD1 CASSATGTGGRTEAFF TGTGCCAGCAGTGCCACCGGGACAGGGGGCCGCACTGAAGCTTTCTTT
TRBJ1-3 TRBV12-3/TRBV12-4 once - CASLSGNTIYF TGTGCCAGCCTTTCTGGAAACACCATATATTTT
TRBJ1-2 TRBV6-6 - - CASSYVGVRGYTF TGTGCCAGCAGTTACGTCGGGGTTAGGGGCTACACCTTC
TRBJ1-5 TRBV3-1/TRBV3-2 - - CASSQGQDSNQPQHF TGTGCCAGCAGCCAAGGTCAGGATAGCAATCAGCCCCAGCATTTT
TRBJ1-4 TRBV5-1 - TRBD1 CASSTHPGQGNEKLFF TGCGCCAGCAGCACCCACCCGGGACAGGGAAATGAAAAACTGTTTTTT
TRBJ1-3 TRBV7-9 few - CASSVARDSGNTIYF TGTGCCAGCAGCGTCGCCAGGGACTCTGGAAACACCATATATTTT
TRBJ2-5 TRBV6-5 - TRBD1 CASRAGTGTKETQYF TGTGCCAGCAGGGCCGGGACAGGAACGAAAGAGACCCAGTACTTC
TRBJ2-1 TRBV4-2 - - CASRRRGSYNEQFF TGTGCCAGCAGACGGAGGGGTTCCTACAATGAGCAGTTCTTC
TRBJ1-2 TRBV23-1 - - CASPQGWDPWIYGYTF TGCGCCAGCCCCCAGGGGTGGGATCCTTGGATTTATGGCTACACCTTC
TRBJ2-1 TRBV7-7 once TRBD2 CASSLVHSGGLNEQFF TGTGCTAGCAGCTTAGTCCATAGCGGGGGGTTGAATGAGCAGTTCTTC
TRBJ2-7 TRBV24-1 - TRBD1 CATSDGRGHDEQYF TGTGCCACCAGTGACGGCAGGGGGCACGACGAGCAGTACTTC
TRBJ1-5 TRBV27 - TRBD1 CASSKQGTGQPQHF TGTGCCAGCAGTAAACAGGGGACAGGGCAGCCCCAGCATTTT
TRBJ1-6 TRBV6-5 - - CACRILGNSPLHF TGTGCCTGTAGGATACTCGGGAATTCACCCCTCCACTTT
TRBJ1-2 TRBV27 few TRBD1 CASSRGQGAGGYTF TGTGCCAGCAGCCGTGGACAGGGCGCGGGTGGCTACACCTTC
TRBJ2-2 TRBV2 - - CASSTFSGLGGELFF TGTGCCAGCAGCACATTCTCAGGGTTGGGCGGGGAGCTGTTTTTT
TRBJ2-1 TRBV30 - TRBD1 CAWSKTGQGFGEQFF TGTGCCTGGAGTAAAACGGGACAGGGGTTCGGTGAGCAGTTCTTC
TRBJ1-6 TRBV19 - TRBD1 CASTGRGQNSPLHF TGTGCCAGTACGGGCCGGGGACAGAATTCACCCCTCCACTTT